This T cell receptor (beta chain) emerged from a study of T cell changes during pregnancy in multiple sclerosis. The protocol was immunoSEQ multiplex PCR, while the TCRdb copy is restricted to in-frame clones and leaves out a portion. The sample yields about 42,000 clones, around 90% seen once. There are 14 residues in the CDR3. Trimming removed 4 bases from V and 0 bases from J, with 10 bases in between. Germline V gives CDR1 SGHKS, CDR2 YYEKEE (reference sequence). The starting material was CD4+ T cells from peripheral blood mononuclear cells, obtained before pregnancy. The sequence was obtained from a female donor with multiple sclerosis, enrolled in a pregnancy study. The chain combines TRBV5-5 with TRBJ1-1, with D tentatively TRBD1 (5 bases). Here the CDR3 reads CASSLGAVNTEAFF. The CDR3 bases are TGTGCCAGCAGCCTTGGGGCAGTGAACACTGAAGCTTTCTTT.